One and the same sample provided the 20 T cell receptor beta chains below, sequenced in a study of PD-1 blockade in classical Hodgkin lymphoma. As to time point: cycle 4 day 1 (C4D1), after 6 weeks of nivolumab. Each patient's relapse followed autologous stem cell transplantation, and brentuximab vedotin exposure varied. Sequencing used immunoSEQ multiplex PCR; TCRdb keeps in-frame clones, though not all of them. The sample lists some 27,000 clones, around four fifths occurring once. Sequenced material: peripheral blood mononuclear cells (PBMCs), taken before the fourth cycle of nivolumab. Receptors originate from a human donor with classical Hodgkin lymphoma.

CDR3 in DNA: TGCGCCAGCAGTGAACTAGCGGGAGTGGGTAATGAGCAGTTCTTC. Protein: CASSELAGVGNEQFF. The chain couples TRBV10-2 to TRBJ2-1; 11 nucleotides match TRBD2. V dropped 3 bases and J dropped 7; count of bases not matched to a gene: 5. This CDR3 has 15 amino acids. Germline values: CDR1 WSHSY, CDR2 SAAADI.

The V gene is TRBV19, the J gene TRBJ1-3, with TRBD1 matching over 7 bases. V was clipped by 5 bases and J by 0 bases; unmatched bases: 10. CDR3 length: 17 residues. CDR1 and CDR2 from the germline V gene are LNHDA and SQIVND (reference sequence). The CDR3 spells CASSLRTGTGSGNTIYF. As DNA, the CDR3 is TGTGCCAGTAGTCTCAGGACAGGTACCGGCTCTGGAAACACCATATATTTT.

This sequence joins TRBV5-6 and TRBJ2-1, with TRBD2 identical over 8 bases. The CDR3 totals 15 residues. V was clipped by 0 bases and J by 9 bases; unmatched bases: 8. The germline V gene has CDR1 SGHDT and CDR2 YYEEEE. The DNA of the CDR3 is TGTGCCAGCAGCTTGGTTGTGGGAGCGGGAGTTGAGCAGTTCTTC. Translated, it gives CASSLVVGAGVEQFF.

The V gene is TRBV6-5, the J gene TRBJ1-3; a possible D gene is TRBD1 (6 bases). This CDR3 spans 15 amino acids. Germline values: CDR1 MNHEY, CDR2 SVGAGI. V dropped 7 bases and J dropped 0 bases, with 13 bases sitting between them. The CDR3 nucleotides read TGTGCCAGCACCGCAACAGGGACCTCTGGAAACACCATATATTTT. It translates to CASTATGTSGNTIYF.

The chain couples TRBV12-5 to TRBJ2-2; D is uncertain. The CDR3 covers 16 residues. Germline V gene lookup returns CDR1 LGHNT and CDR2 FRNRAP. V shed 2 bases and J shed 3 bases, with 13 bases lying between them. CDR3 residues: CASGLTWSQHTGELFF. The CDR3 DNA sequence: TGTGCTAGTGGTTTGACGTGGAGCCAACACACCGGGGAGCTGTTTTTT. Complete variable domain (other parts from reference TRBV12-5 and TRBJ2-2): DARVTQTPRHKVTEMGQEVTMRCQPILGHNTVFWYRQTMMQGLELLAYFRNRAPLDDSGMPKDRFSAEMPDATLATLKIQPSEPRDSAVYFCASGLTWSQHTGELFFGEGSRLTVL.

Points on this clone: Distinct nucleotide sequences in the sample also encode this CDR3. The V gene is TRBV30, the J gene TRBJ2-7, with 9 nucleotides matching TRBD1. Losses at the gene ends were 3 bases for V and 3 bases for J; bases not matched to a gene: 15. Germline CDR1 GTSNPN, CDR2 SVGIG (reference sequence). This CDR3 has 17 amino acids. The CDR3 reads CAWSREMDRGRNYEQYF. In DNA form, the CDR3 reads TGTGCCTGGAGCAGGGAGATGGACAGGGGCCGAAACTACGAGCAGTACTTC.

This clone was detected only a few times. The CDR3 nucleotides are TGTGCCTGGGCTAAGACTCACGGGACGTATGGCTACACCTTC. Translation: CAWAKTHGTYGYTF. The V and J genes are TRBV30 and TRBJ1-2; perhaps TRBD1 as D (5 bases). Trimming cost V 5 bases and J 5 bases, with 18 bases left between them. Per the germline V gene, CDR1 is GTSNPN and CDR2 is SVGIG (reference sequence). CDR3 size: 14 residues.

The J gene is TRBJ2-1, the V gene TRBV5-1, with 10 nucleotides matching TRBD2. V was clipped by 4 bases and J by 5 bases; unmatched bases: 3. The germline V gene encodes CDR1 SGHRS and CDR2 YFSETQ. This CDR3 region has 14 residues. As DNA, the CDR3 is TGCGCCAGCAGCGAGCGGGAGGGCCACAATGAGCAGTTCTTC. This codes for CASSEREGHNEQFF.

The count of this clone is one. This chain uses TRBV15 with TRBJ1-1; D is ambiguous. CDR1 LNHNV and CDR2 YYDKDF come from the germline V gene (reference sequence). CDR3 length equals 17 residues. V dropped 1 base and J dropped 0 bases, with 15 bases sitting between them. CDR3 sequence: CATSRGASGMMNTEAFF. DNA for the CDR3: TGTGCCACCAGCAGAGGCGCTTCGGGGATGATGAACACTGAAGCTTTCTTT.

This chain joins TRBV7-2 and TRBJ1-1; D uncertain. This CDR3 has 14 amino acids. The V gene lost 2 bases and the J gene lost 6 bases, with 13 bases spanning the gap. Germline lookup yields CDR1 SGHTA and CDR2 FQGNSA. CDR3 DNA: TGTGCCAGCAGCTTAATAGGAGGGCACGCTGAAGCTTTCTTT. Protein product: CASSLIGGHAEAFF. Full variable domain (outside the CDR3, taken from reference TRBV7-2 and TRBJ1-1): GAGVSQSPSNKVTEKGKDVELRCDPISGHTALYWYRQSLGQGLEFLIYFQGNSAPDKSGLPSDRFSAERTGGSVSTLTIQRTQQEDSAVYLCASSLIGGHAEAFFGQGTRLTVV.

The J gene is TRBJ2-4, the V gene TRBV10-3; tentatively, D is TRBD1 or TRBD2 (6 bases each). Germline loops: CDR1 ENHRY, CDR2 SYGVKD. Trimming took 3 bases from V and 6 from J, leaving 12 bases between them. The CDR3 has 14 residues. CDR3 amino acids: CAISDGGRGNIQYF. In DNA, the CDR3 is TGTGCCATCAGTGATGGGGGGCGGGGAAACATTCAGTACTTC.

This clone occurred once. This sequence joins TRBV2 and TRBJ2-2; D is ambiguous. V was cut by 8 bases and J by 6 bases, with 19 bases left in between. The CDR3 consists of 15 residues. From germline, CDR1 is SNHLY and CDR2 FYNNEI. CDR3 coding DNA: TGTGCCAGCCGTAACTCAATAGCCGGTCCCGGGGAGCTGTTTTTT. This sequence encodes CASRNSIAGPGELFF.

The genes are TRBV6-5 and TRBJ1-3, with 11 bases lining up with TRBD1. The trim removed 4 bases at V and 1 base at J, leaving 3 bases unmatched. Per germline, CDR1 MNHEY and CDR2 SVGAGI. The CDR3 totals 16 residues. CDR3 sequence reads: CASSWTGGASGNTIYF. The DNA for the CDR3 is TGTGCCAGCAGTTGGACAGGGGGCGCGTCTGGAAACACCATATATTTT.

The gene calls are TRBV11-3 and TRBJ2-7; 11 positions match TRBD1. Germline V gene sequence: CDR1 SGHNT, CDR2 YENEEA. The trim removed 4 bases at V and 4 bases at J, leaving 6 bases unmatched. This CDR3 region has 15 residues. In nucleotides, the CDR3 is TGTGCCAGCAGCTACGGGACAGGGGGTATGTACGAGCAGTACTTC. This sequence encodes CASSYGTGGMYEQYF.

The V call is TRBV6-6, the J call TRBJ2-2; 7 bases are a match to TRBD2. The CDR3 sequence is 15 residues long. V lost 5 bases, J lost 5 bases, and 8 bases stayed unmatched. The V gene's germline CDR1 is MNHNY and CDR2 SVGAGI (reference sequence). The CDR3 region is CASSPVAGETGELFF. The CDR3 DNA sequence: TGTGCCAGCAGTCCCGTGGCGGGAGAGACCGGGGAGCTGTTTTTT.

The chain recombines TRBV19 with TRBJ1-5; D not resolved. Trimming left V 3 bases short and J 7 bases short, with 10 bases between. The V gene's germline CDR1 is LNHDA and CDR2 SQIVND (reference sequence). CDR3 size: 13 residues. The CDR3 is CASSIGSGQPQHF. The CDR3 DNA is TGTGCCAGTAGTATTGGGTCGGGGCAGCCCCAGCATTTT.

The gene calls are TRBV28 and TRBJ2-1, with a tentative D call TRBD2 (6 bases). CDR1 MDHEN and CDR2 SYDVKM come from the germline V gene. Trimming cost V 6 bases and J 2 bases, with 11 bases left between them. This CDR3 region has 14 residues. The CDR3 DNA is TGTGCCAGCAGGCTAGCGTTCGCCTACAATGAGCAGTTCTTC. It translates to CASRLAFAYNEQFF.

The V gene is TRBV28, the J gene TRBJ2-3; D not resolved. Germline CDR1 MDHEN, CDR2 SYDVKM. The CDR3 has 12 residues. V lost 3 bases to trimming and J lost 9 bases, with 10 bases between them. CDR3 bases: TGTGCCAGCAGTTTTGTTGTGAAGACGCAGTATTTT. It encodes CASSFVVKTQYF.

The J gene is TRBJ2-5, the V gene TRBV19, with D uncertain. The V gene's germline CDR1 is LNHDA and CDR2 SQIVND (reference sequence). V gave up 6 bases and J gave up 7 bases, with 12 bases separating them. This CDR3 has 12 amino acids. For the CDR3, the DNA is TGTGCCAGTAGCCCCGTTTGGGGGACCCAGTACTTC. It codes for CASSPVWGTQYF.

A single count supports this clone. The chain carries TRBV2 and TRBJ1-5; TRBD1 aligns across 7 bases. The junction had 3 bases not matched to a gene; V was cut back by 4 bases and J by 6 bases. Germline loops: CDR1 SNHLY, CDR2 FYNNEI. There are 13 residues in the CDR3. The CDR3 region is CASSAQGSQPQHF. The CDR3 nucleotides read TGTGCCAGCAGTGCACAGGGGAGTCAGCCCCAGCATTTT.